The source of this T cell receptor beta chain is a study of T cell responses to AZD1222 COVID-19 vaccine. The method was immunoSEQ multiplex PCR; TCRdb's version includes in-frame clones alone and lacks a portion of them. The top ten clones hold about 1.1% of a sample with 150,000 or so clones, approximately 91% of them seen once. Findings and limits, study-wide: Increases in Spike-specific TCR breadth and depth were seen after two AZD1222 doses.

V was trimmed by 0 bases and J by 2 bases, leaving 13 bases between them. The germline CDR1 and CDR2 sequences are MNHEY and SVGEGT. The CDR3 covers 17 residues. Comments on this clone: Its antigen is not identified.

The TCR originated in an adult who received the AZD1222 COVID-19 vaccine. V and J are TRBV6-2 or TRBV6-3 and TRBJ2-2; the D is unclear. This specimen was peripheral blood, taken 28 days after the second AZD1222 dose. Here the CDR3 reads CASSYSILQVNTGELFF. The DNA of the CDR3 is TGTGCCAGCAGTTACTCGATTTTGCAGGTTAACACCGGGGAGCTGTTTTTT.